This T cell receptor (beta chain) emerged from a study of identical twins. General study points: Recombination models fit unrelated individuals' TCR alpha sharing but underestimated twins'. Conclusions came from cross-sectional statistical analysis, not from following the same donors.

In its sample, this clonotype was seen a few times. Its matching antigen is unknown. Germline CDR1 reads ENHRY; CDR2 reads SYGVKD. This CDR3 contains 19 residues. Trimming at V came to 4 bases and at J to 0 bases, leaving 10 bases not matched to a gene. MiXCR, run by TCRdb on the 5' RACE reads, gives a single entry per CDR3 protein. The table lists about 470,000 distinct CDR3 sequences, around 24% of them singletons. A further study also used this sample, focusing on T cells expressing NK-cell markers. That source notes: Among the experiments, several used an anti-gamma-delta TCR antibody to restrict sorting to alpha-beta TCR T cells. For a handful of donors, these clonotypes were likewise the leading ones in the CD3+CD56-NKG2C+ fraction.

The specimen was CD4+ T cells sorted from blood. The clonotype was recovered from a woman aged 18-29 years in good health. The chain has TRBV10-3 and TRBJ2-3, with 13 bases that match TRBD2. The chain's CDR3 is CAISGQGATSGRSTDTQYF. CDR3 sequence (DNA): TGTGCCATCAGTGGACAGGGGGCGACTAGCGGGAGGAGCACAGATACGCAGTATTTT.